These T cell receptor beta chains were read from a single sample in a study of T cells expressing NK-cell markers. TCRdb reprocessed the 5' RACE reads and reports one entry per CDR3 protein, with no DNA. This sample lists approximately 460,000 distinct CDR3 sequences; its ten largest clones have 7.3%. The sample taken for sequencing was blood T cells: a sorted CD56 or NKG2C T cell subset, CD4+ or CD8+ T cells, or bulk PBMC T cells (not recorded which). The receptor source for this set is a woman between 18 and 69 years old in good health. CDR3s include the opening cysteine and the closing phenylalanine or tryptophan.

cdr3_aa | v_call | cdr3_length | j_call
CASSVSGLAGYTF | TRBV9 | 13 | TRBJ1-2
CASSPSGLSGANVLTF | TRBV5-4 | 16 | TRBJ2-6
CASNREGGPWFF | TRBV9 | 12 | TRBJ2-1
CASSLVGLAGGPNEQFF | TRBV5-4 | 17 | TRBJ2-1
CASSQDRGTSIGNEQFF | TRBV4-3 | 17 | TRBJ2-1
CASSLGQGRFTEAFF | TRBV7-2 | 15 | TRBJ1-1
CASSLDQADYEQYF | TRBV11-2 | 14 | TRBJ2-7
CASSLSIGGEKLFF | TRBV5-1 | 14 | TRBJ1-4
CASSIKGGPSELEQFF | TRBV12-3/TRBV12-4 | 16 | TRBJ2-1
CASSRWTDPMNTEAFF | TRBV5-5 | 16 | TRBJ1-1
CASSLARWGAGETQYF | TRBV5-1 | 16 | TRBJ2-5
CSANPRATGELFF | TRBV20-1 | 13 | TRBJ2-2
CASSLSKSTEAFF | TRBV7-2 | 13 | TRBJ1-1
CASSWGLAGLGYEQFF | TRBV11-2 | 16 | TRBJ2-1
CASSQAVSGFYNEQFF | TRBV4-1 | 16 | TRBJ2-1
CASSGPQETQYF | TRBV7-9 | 12 | TRBJ2-5
CSARPPGEYSPLHF | TRBV20-1 | 14 | TRBJ1-6
CASSFGGVAQYF | TRBV7-6 | 12 | TRBJ2-5
CASSSPPRSYNEQFF | TRBV5-6 | 15 | TRBJ2-1
CASSLGGNHNEQFF | TRBV11-2 | 14 | TRBJ2-1
CASSLESHNTAQETQYF | TRBV5-1 | 17 | TRBJ2-5
CASSLGRSVETQYF | TRBV7-2 | 14 | TRBJ2-5
CASSLGHGGTEAFF | TRBV7-9 | 14 | TRBJ1-1
CASSLSHRGRASYEQYF | TRBV27 | 17 | TRBJ2-7
CASSQGQENYGYTF | TRBV16 | 14 | TRBJ1-2
CASLGLAGNEQFF | TRBV7-8 | 13 | TRBJ2-1
CASSEAGTINYGYTF | TRBV6-1 | 15 | TRBJ1-2
CASSSPGLPIGELFF | TRBV10-2 | 15 | TRBJ2-2
CASSSNRVAATGELFF | TRBV11-2 | 16 | TRBJ2-2
CASSKGLAGLEQYF | TRBV7-2 | 14 | TRBJ2-7
CASARVLRQENTIYF | TRBV6-1 | 15 | TRBJ1-3
CASSSGQTYNEQFF | TRBV5-1 | 14 | TRBJ2-1
CASSPRTNANEQFF | TRBV18 | 14 | TRBJ2-1
CASSLGSGVGTGELFF | TRBV12-3/TRBV12-4 | 16 | TRBJ2-2
CASSQKAGESAYEQYF | TRBV4-1 | 16 | TRBJ2-7
CASSSGPREGETQYF | TRBV5-6 | 15 | TRBJ2-5
CASSQGGQVGQPQHF | TRBV4-3 | 15 | TRBJ1-5
CASSLAGSHSPLHF | TRBV28 | 14 | TRBJ1-6
CASSERGGPFGYTF | TRBV10-2 | 14 | TRBJ1-2
CASSQDGRWNTEAFF | TRBV4-1 | 15 | TRBJ1-1